This TCR beta chain was observed in a study of cytomegalovirus exposure and HLA in healthy donors (dated by TCRdb to the late 2010s). Notes on the research overall: According to an earlier analysis of 450 to 650 of the donors, about 190 million T cells yielded over 90 million unique TCR beta sequences and about 280 Gb of sequence data. An early release that covered several hundred HLA-typed donors contained about 290 gigabases of sequencing data and around 80 million unique TCR sequences. Among the approximately 420 genotyped donors, around 79% belonged to the genetic ancestry cluster associated with self-reported Caucasian donors. The study was designed to test whether signatures of past pathogen exposure could be identified by cataloging public T cell receptors. The study profiled the T cell repertoires of 500 to 800 subjects by immunosequencing and related them to cytomegalovirus serostatus. In addition to the first cohort of 500 to 850 subjects, a separate validation cohort of 100 to 150 different subjects was used. High-throughput TCR immunosequencing, statistical association of individual TCRs with disease status, and machine learning were combined to predict cytomegalovirus infection status. A later analysis re-analyzed previously published TCR beta repertoires from 666 donors and added high-resolution HLA genotyping to study TCR occurrence patterns. In the later analysis, no new phenotypic data were used to find candidate immune exposures; instead, reliance was placed on TCR beta sequences and their occurrence across donors. An earlier analysis of nearly 600 of the donors applied high-throughput TCR beta sequencing to assess whether each TCR beta V gene segment acted as functional or pseudogenic. Donor age, sex, ethnicity and CMV serostatus were compiled together with the repertoire data. In a later genetic analysis, genome-wide SNP genotypes for about 65% of the 666 donors were used, and that subset was treated as a discovery cohort. Every discovery cohort repertoire had been produced on one sequencing platform. HLA typing covered class I and class II loci at four-digit resolution. Typing coverage differed by locus: A, B, C, DRB1 and DQB1 were typed in roughly 620-630 donors, DQA1 in about 510, DPA1 in 600 to 610, and DPB1 in 450 to 490. Because of strong linkage in the cohort, roughly five DR-DQ haplotypes were treated as single units for association and clustering. Across approximately 400 genotyped donors of the cohort, an average of about 240,000 unique TCR beta nucleotide sequences per donor were sequenced, and roughly 18% of those sequences were non-productive.

Beyond this particular receptor, the publication reports: The presence/absence analyses assumed that sequencing depth was roughly uniform across donors, and that assumption may not be true. In a later analysis, HLA-associated TCR beta chains showed more clonal expansion and lower generation probabilities than non-associated chains that were equally common. A later genetic analysis reported fewer N-insertions in productive TCRs among donors in an Asian-associated ancestry cluster than the roughly 650-donor mean. The study gave a list of 150 to 200 TCR beta chains associated with cytomegalovirus. According to a later analysis, TCR association rates differed among HLA loci, with DRB1 alleles showing the most associated TCRs and HLA-C alleles showing the fewest. Most TCR sequences were observed very rarely across donors, whereas some public TCRs were present in many individuals. In a later analysis, several top co-occurrence clusters were reported to appear linked to parvovirus B19, influenza, CMV and Epstein-Barr virus. CMV serostatus was the only immune exposure information available for the cohort. Because HLA typing was missing for some donors at each locus, association tests included only the typed subset. A later analysis found that most CMV-associated TCR beta chains appeared HLA-restricted, with HLA associations seemingly driven largely by CMV exposure. A cluster of highly shared sequence variants was judged likely to represent a technical artifact of the sequencing pipeline. A later analysis associated around 16,000 TCR beta sequences with specific HLA alleles at a false discovery rate of 0.05. Over 15 rarely observed V segments, including chromosome 9 orphons, were excluded from the earlier analysis of some 590 of the donors because counts were too low. A further reported finding was that TCR beta sequences accurately predicted the HLA-A and HLA-B alleles for most subjects in the first cohort. Linkage disequilibrium might explain the correlated functional status among segregating V segments, but an unknown experimental factor could not be excluded. An earlier analysis of some 560 of the donors showed that most TCR beta V segments appeared in productive rearrangements either about 87% or about 30% of the time, which broadly matched IMGT annotations. V-gene and J-gene trimming of TCR beta chains was associated with a missense DCLRE1C variant in a later genetic analysis, and the association was replicated in an independent cohort. It was suggested by the authors that the approach could potentially be generalized to other disease states and immunological phenotypes. In this cohort, only TCR beta chains were sequenced, and detectable features were limited by the absence of alpha or paired-chain data. In vitro tests confirmed that a few of the cytomegalovirus-associated TCR beta chains recognize cytomegalovirus antigens. Some IMGT-functional V segments, including TRBV6-2 and TRBV6-3, could not be told apart with the 87-base-pair reads, so those segments were excluded. Assigning TCR associations to individual alleles was difficult when HLA alleles, especially DR and DQ, strongly co-occurred. In both the original and validation cohorts, the classifier was reported to diagnose cytomegalovirus status with high specificity and sensitivity.

The library was made by the immunoSEQ multiplex PCR assay. A mixture of 60 forward primers for TCR Vbeta segments and 13 reverse primers for TCR Jbeta segments was used in the multiplex PCR. A multiplex PCR assay on genomic DNA amplified the CDR3 region of rearranged TCR beta genes. On the Illumina HiSeq System, the amplified TCR beta libraries were sequenced as 87-base-pair reads. As for the original processing: A later analysis tallied 75 million to 85 million unique TCR beta chains across the approximately 670 repertoires, and approximately 12 million of those chains were shared by two or more donors. A nearest-neighbor algorithm error-corrected the raw reads and collapsed the reads into unique sequences, merging closely related sequences to remove PCR and sequencing errors. CDR3 sequences were aligned to IMGT reference sequences to assign V, D and J gene segments. Each retained sequence needed at least a six-nucleotide match to both a V gene segment and a J gene segment. A rearrangement was called productive if the CDR3 had no stop codons and remained in frame with V and J, and every other rearrangement was called non-productive. Following IMGT convention, CDR3 was defined as the stretch from the second conserved V-encoded cysteine to the conserved J-encoded phenylalanine. The earlier analysis of approximately 590 of the donors excluded any sequence lacking an unambiguous match to a single V gene segment. In an earlier analysis of several hundred of the donors, V segments were called functional above 56.7% productive rearrangements and were called segregating when the between-donor standard deviation exceeded 5%. A statistical classification framework was built to diagnose cytomegalovirus status from the catalog of TCR beta chain sequences. In a later analysis, V and J genes were assigned by comparing TCR nucleotide sequences against IMGT/GENE-DB human TR gene sequences. The TCRdist pipeline was used in a later analysis to assign CDR3 sequences and most-parsimonious VDJ recombination scenarios. In a later analysis, each TCR beta chain was defined by its CDR3 amino acid sequence together with its V-gene family, and reads lacking a unique V-gene family were excluded. To address suspected cross-contamination and a sequencing artifact, a later analysis removed under 600 highly shared, low-generation-probability nucleotide sequences. A later analysis calculated a clonal expansion index for each public chain from normalized within-repertoire ranks of inferred template counts. In a later analysis, generation probabilities were computed with a VDJ recombination model fitted to out-of-frame rearrangements, and the resulting probabilities were checked against IGoR. In a later analysis, TCR-TCR, TCR-HLA and TCR-CMV co-occurrence was scored with hypergeometric tests, and a repertoire-size bias correction was applied to TCR pairs. False discovery rates were estimated in a later analysis by permuting HLA or CMV assignments 20 times. In a later analysis, co-occurring TCRs were grouped using DBSCAN, and TCRdist sequence similarity was added for clustering within HLA-allele-positive subsets. Co-occurrence clustering excluded repertoires with fewer than 30,000 or more than 120,000 public chains, plus five with anomalous nucleotide sharing. This immuneACCESS table, as held by TCRdb, lists in-frame sequences with V and J called but not all clones. Of the missing ones, under half trace to an unresolved V gene in checked studies; the others have no known cause. The DNA gave D and trimming, while V, J and clone size come from that table. In all, the sample holds around 150,000 clones, and about 82% of those were seen once. Roughly 3.4% of the sample is in the top ten clones.

The cohort comprised 710 or so healthy bone marrow donors. All cohort members were sampled while nominally healthy, although unrecorded immune exposures were likely present. The donor was CMV seronegative and was included in the group of a few hundred seronegative cohort members. A peripheral blood sample was collected from each donor, and TCR beta sequencing was performed on peripheral blood mononuclear cells. Genomic DNA extraction from the blood cell samples was performed with the Qiagen DNeasy Blood Extraction Kit. Trimming removed 3 bases from V and 1 base from J, leaving 9 bases between the germline ends. From the cysteine up to the phenylalanine, the CDR3 has a length of 15 residues. CDR3 DNA is the only sequence kept; it has 45 bases, read in frame from the first base. The germline V gene specifies SGHAT as CDR1 and FQNNGV as CDR2. Worth noting for this clone: Its antigen has not been determined. The record has no base qualities; no much larger clone is one base away.

The sequence derives from a male donor in good health and CMV-seronegative. The sequencing sample was made of PBMCs. Here the chain combines TRBV11-2 and TRBJ2-2, with TRBD1 as a weak D call on 6 bases. The DNA is TGTGCCAGCAGCTTCCTACAGGGGAACACCGGGGAGCTGTTTTTT. It encodes CASSFLQGNTGELFF. Joined to the reference TRBV11-2 and TRBJ2-2 proteins, this CDR3 gives the full variable domain: EAGVAQSPRYKIIEKRQSVAFWCNPISGHATLYWYQQILGQGPKLLIQFQNNGVVDDSQLPKDRFSAERLKGVDSTLKIQPAKLEDSAVYLCASSFLQGNTGELFFGEGSRLTVL.